This T cell receptor beta chain appears in the sequencing data of a study of Ad26.COV2.S vaccination and SARS-CoV-2 variants. Treatment specified: approximately 18 received Ad26.COV2.S at low or high dose, single or two shots; 5 received placebo; per-sample allocation not given. Sampling occurred on day 63 after the first vaccine or placebo injection. TCRdb keeps only in-frame clones here, not all; method: immunoSEQ multiplex PCR. In the table there are under 550,000 clones, around 90% of which are singletons. The sequence was obtained from a person between 18 and 59 years old who received the Ad26.COV2.S COVID-19 vaccine or a placebo. Sequencing used peripheral blood, obtained in a trial of Ad26.COV2.S vaccine versus placebo.

The CDR3 region has the DNA TGCAGTGCTAGTGGTGGGCACATGGATGAGCAGTTCTTC. Its translation: CSASGGHMDEQFF. The chain couples TRBV20-1 to TRBJ2-1; D is unclear. The CDR3 loop spans 13 amino acids. CDR1 is DFQATT, CDR2 SNEGSKA, per germline (reference sequence). The V end was cut by 3 bases, the J end by 8 bases, with 14 bases between.